Described below is a single TCR beta chain sequence and its context. Antigen: not known. This sample is part of a study of STAT5B mutations in CD4+ large granular lymphocyte leukemia. This was a survey-level run. The method was immunoSEQ multiplex PCR; TCRdb's version includes in-frame clones alone and lacks a portion of them. This table holds approximately 35,000 clones, over 60% found once. Germline V lookup: CDR1 SGHVS, CDR2 FQNEAQ. The V and J ends lost 1 base and 6 bases, in that order; junction bases with no gene match: 3. This CDR3 has 14 residues. Buffy coats from healthy blood donors served as controls. Findings and caveats of the study: TRBV06-family usage was enriched in top patient clones (8/27) versus controls (2/35).

Sequencing was carried out using CD4+ T cells from blood buffy coats. The origin of this receptor is a human donor in good health. This rearrangement joins TRBV7-8 to TRBJ2-1, with TRBD2 matching over 7 bases. The CDR3 DNA sequence: TGTGCCAGCAGCTTAGGGGACTACTTCAATGAGCAGTTCTTC. Encoded protein: CASSLGDYFNEQFF.